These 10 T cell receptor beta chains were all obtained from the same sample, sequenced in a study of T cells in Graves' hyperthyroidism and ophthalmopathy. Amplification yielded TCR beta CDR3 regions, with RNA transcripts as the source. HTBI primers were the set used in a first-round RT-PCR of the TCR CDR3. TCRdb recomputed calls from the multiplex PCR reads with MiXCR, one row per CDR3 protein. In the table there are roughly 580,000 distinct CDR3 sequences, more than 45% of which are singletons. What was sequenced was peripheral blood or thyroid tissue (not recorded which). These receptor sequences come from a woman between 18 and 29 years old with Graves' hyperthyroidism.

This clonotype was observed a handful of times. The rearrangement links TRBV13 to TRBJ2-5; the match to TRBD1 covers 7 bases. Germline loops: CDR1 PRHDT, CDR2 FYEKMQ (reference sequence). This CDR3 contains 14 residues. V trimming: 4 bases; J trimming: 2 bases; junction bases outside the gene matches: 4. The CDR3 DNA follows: TGTGCCAGCAGCTCGGGACAGAATCAAGAGACCCAGTACTTC. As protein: CASSSGQNQETQYF.

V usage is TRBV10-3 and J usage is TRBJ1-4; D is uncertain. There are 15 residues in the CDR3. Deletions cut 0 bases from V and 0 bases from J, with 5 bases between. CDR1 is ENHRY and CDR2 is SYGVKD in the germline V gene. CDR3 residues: CAISESGATNEKLFF. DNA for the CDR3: TGTGCCATCAGTGAGTCAGGAGCAACTAATGAAAAACTGTTTTTT.

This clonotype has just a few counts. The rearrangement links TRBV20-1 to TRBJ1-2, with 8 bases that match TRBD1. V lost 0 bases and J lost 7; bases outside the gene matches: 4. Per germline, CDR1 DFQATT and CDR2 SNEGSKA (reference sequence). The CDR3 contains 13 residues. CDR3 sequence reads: CSARETGGGGYTF. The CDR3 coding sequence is TGCAGTGCTAGAGAAACAGGGGGGGGTGGCTACACCTTC.

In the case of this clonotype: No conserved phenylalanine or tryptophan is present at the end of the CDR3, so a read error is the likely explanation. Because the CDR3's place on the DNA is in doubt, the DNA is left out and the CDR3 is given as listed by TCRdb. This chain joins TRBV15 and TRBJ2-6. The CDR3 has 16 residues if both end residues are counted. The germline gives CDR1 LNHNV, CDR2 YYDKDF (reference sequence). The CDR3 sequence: CATSGHGRSGANVLKI.

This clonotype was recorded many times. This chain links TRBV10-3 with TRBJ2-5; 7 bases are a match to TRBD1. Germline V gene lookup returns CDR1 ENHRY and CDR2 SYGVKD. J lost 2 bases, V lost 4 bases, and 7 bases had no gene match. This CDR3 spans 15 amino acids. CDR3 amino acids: CAISGQGEGQETQYF. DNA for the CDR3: TGTGCCATCAGTGGGCAGGGGGAAGGTCAAGAGACCCAGTACTTC.

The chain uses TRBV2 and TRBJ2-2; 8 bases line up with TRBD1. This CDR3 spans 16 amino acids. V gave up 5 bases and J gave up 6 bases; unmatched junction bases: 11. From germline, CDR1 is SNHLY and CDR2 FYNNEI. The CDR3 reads CASSLVWTGRAGELFF. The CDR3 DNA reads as TGTGCCAGCAGTTTAGTCTGGACAGGGAGAGCCGGGGAGCTGTTTTTT.

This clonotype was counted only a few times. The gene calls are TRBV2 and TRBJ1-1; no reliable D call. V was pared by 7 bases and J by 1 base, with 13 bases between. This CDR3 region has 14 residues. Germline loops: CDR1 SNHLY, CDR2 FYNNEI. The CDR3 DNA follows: TGTGCCAGCATCCTGGCCCCTGGGAACACTGAAGCTTTCTTT. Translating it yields CASILAPGNTEAFF.

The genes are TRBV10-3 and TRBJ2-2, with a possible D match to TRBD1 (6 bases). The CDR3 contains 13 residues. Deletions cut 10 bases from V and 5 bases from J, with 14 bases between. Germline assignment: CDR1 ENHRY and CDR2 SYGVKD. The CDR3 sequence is CATGTKGTGELFF. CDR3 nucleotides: TGTGCCACCGGGACAAAGGGGACCGGGGAGCTGTTTTTT.

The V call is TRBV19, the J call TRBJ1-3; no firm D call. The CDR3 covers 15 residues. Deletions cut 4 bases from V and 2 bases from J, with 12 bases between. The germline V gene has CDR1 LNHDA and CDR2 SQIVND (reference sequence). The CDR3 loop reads CASSTAWGPGNTIYF. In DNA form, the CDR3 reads TGTGCCAGTAGTACCGCCTGGGGTCCTGGAAACACCATATATTTT.

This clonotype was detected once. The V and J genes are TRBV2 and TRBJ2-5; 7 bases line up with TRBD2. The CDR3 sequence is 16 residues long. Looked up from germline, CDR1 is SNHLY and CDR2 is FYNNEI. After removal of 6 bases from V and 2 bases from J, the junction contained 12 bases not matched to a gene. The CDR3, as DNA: TGTGCCAGCAGAGGAAGGCTAGCGGAGGCTCAAGAGACCCAGTACTTC. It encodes CASRGRLAEAQETQYF.